Detailed here is one T cell receptor (beta chain). Its cognate antigen is unknown. This specimen belongs to a study of Graves' ophthalmopathy and Graves' hyperthyroidism. Study conclusions and caveats: The study's model predicted ophthalmopathy progression at 70.59% sensitivity and about 72% specificity. Ophthalmopathy could be told apart from stable hyperthyroidism by a 13-signature model (87.88% sensitivity, around 79% specificity). A majority of expanded thyroid clonotypes exceeding 0.001 frequency were likewise present in blood.

RNA transcripts were the source from which TCR beta CDR3 regions were amplified. After a first-round RT-PCR with HTBI primers, a second-round multiplex PCR was run. One entry per CDR3 protein results from TCRdb running MiXCR on the multiplex PCR reads. This table has about 700,000 distinct CDR3 sequences, roughly 40% appearing once. This receptor was identified in an adult man with Graves' ophthalmopathy. Sequenced: peripheral blood.

CDR3 sequence (DNA): TGTGCCAGCAGCTTAGGACGGCGGGGCGACGAGCAGTACTTC. This encodes CASSLGRRGDEQYF. The rearrangement links TRBV13 to TRBJ2-7; a weak D match, TRBD2 (6 bases). CDR3 length equals 14 residues. V gave up 0 bases and J gave up 5 bases, with 11 bases separating them. Per the germline V gene, CDR1 is PRHDT and CDR2 is FYEKMQ (reference sequence).